This T cell receptor (beta chain) was retrieved from a study of beta chain features in type 1 diabetes. In the study overall: Similarity in age, gender and cell yields was seen between patients and healthy donors.

The whole isolated RNA underwent reverse transcription, so sequencing captured expressed TCRB transcripts. Produced via immunoSEQ multiplex PCR; TCRdb's table is partial and in-frame only. The sample holds some 150,000 clones, roughly 50% seen once. Germline V gives CDR1 KGHSH, CDR2 LQKENI. V was pared by 2 bases and J by 4 bases, with 17 bases between. The CDR3 is made up of 17 amino acids. Only a few counts were recorded for this clone. The antigen is not known. Study-wide results and caveats: TCRB CDR3s were moderately but significantly shorter in Type 1 diabetes patients in all four CD4+ subsets.

The sample comprised Tregs from blood. The rearrangement uses TRBV18 and TRBJ2-2; weak D call: TRBD1 (7 bases). The sequence was obtained from a man aged 18 to 30 in good health. The CDR3 loop is CASSPTRQGGSTGELFF. The CDR3, as DNA: TGTGCCAGCTCACCAACAAGACAGGGAGGAAGCACCGGGGAGCTGTTTTTT. The whole variable domain, filled in from reference TRBV18 and TRBJ2-2, reads NAGVMQNPRHLVRRRGQEARLRCSPMKGHSHVYWYRQLPEEGLKFMVYLQKENIIDESGMPKERFSAEFPKEGPSILRIQQVVRGDSAAYFCASSPTRQGGSTGELFFGEGSRLTVL.